What follows are 24 T cell receptor beta chains derived from one specimen sequenced in a study of cytomegalovirus exposure and HLA in healthy donors. Vbeta (60) and Jbeta (13) primers were used in the PCR. Generated by immunoSEQ multiplex PCR, the TCRdb table keeps only in-frame clones and is missing some. Counted here are 150,000 to 180,000 clones, roughly 74% occurring once; the ten biggest clones make up roughly 2.8%. Specimen: PBMCs. The receptors originated from a man younger than 35 in good health and CMV-seronegative.

CDR3 region: CASSRGLAETTYEQYF. The CDR3 nucleotides read TGTGCCAGCTCACGGGGACTAGCGGAGACTACCTACGAGCAGTACTTC. The genes are TRBV18 and TRBJ2-7, with 11 bases aligning to TRBD2. CDR1 KGHSH and CDR2 LQKENI come from the germline V gene. V lost 4 bases, J lost 2 bases, and 7 bases stayed unmatched. The CDR3 has 16 amino acids. The complete variable domain, with remaining parts taken from reference TRBV18 and TRBJ2-7, reads NAGVMQNPRHLVRRRGQEARLRCSPMKGHSHVYWYRQLPEEGLKFMVYLQKENIIDESGMPKERFSAEFPKEGPSILRIQQVVRGDSAAYFCASSRGLAETTYEQYFGPGTRLTVT.

This clone was picked up a small number of times. The chain recombines TRBV4-1 with TRBJ1-6; possibly TRBD1 for D (6 bases). Germline values: CDR1 MGHRA, CDR2 YSYEKL. The V end lost 4 bases, the J end lost 9 bases, and 19 bases lay between the germline ends. The length of the CDR3 is 16 residues. The CDR3 loop reads CASSPGGGPGISPLHF. The CDR3 region has the DNA TGCGCCAGCAGCCCTGGGGGCGGGCCGGGGATTTCACCCCTCCACTTT.

The rearrangement links TRBV19 to TRBJ2-1; TRBD1 agrees at 9 bases. J was trimmed by 1 base and V by 5 bases; bases with no gene match: 6. The CDR3 sequence is 16 residues long. Germline V gene data show CDR1 as LNHDA and CDR2 as SQIVND (reference sequence). DNA of the CDR3: TGTGCCAGTAGTTTGTTTGGGACAGGGTCCTACAATGAGCAGTTCTTC. It codes for CASSLFGTGSYNEQFF.

This rearrangement joins TRBV11-3 to TRBJ2-1; TRBD1 agrees at 7 bases. Germline trimming cut 4 bases from V and 3 bases from J; bases unmatched to any gene: 6. Germline V gene lookup returns CDR1 SGHNT and CDR2 YENEEA. The CDR3 totals 15 residues. CDR3 in DNA: TGTGCCAGCAGCTACAGGGGTGGGAACTACAATGAGCAGTTCTTC. Translating it yields CASSYRGGNYNEQFF.

The chain has TRBV11-1 and TRBJ2-3, with a possible D match to TRBD1 (6 bases). Germline CDR1 reads SGHAT; CDR2 reads FQDESV (reference sequence). The CDR3 has 15 amino acids. V shed 5 bases and J shed 3 bases, with 15 bases lying between them. The CDR3 coding sequence is TGTGCCAGCAGCGTCGTACAGGGTTTGACAGATACGCAGTATTTT. Residues: CASSVVQGLTDTQYF.

The chain carries TRBV30 and TRBJ2-2; weak D call: TRBD2 (6 bases). The CDR3 extends over 15 amino acids. V was trimmed by 3 bases and J by 0 bases, leaving 11 bases between them. From germline, CDR1 is GTSNPN and CDR2 SVGIG (reference sequence). The CDR3 sequence: CAWRPGTPNTGELFF. CDR3 nucleotides: TGTGCCTGGAGGCCCGGGACTCCGAACACCGGGGAGCTGTTTTTT. The full variable domain, completed using reference TRBV30 and TRBJ2-2, is SQTIHQWPATLVQPVGSPLSLECTVEGTSNPNLYWYRQAAGRGLQLLFYSVGIGQISSEVPQNLSASRPQDRQFILSSKKLLLSDSGFYLCAWRPGTPNTGELFFGEGSRLTVL.

The chain links TRBV27 to TRBJ2-7, with 7 bases aligning to TRBD2. CDR1 and CDR2 from the germline V gene are MNHEY and SMNVEV (reference sequence). This CDR3 has 17 residues. Trimming at V came to 6 bases and at J to 0 bases, leaving 14 bases not matched to a gene. The CDR3: CASSPRNWGGSSYEQYF. CDR3 DNA sequence: TGTGCCAGCAGCCCGAGGAACTGGGGCGGGAGCTCCTACGAGCAGTACTTC.

This chain connects TRBV5-1 to TRBJ2-5; 7 nucleotides line up with TRBD1. There are 15 residues in the CDR3. V lost 2 bases to trimming and J lost 2 bases; unmatched junction nucleotides: 6. CDR1 is SGHRS and CDR2 is YFSETQ in the germline V gene. CDR3: CASSFFGTDQETQYF. The CDR3 nucleotides are TGCGCCAGCAGCTTCTTCGGGACAGATCAAGAGACCCAGTACTTC.

In DNA form, the CDR3 reads TGTGCCTGGTCTCATCTCTTTGATTTTGGGACAGGTTGGAACGAGCAGTACTTC. Its translation is CAWSHLFDFGTGWNEQYF. J is TRBJ2-7 and V is TRBV30, with TRBD1 matching over 8 bases. The J segment lost 5 bases and the V segment lost 5 bases, leaving 23 bases of the junction unmatched. This CDR3 has 18 amino acids. In germline, CDR1 is GTSNPN, CDR2 SVGIG (reference sequence).

The chain has TRBV7-8 and TRBJ2-7; maybe TRBD2 (6 bases). The CDR3 totals 15 residues. CDR1 and CDR2 (germline): SGHVS, FQNEAQ. V lost 2 bases and J 1 base, leaving 12 bases between the germline ends. The CDR3 nucleotides read TGTGCCAGCAGCTTACTAAGCGGGCGATCCTACGAGCAGTACTTC. Its translation: CASSLLSGRSYEQYF. The full variable domain, rest sourced from reference TRBV7-8 and TRBJ2-7, is GAGVSQSPRYKVAKRGQDVALRCDPISGHVSLFWYQQALGQGPEFLTYFQNEAQLDKSGLPSDRFFAERPEGSVSTLKIQRTQQEDSAVYLCASSLLSGRSYEQYFGPGTRLTVT.

The chain employs TRBV19 and TRBJ1-6; D possibly corresponds to TRBD1 (5 bases). Between the trimmed V and J ends, which lost 3 bases and 6 bases, there was a span of 9 bases. This CDR3 has 14 amino acids. Germline lookup yields CDR1 LNHDA and CDR2 SQIVND (reference sequence). The DNA of the CDR3 is TGTGCCAGTAGTATTTGGGGGGGTAATTCACCCCTCCACTTT. This codes for CASSIWGGNSPLHF.

This chain uses TRBV5-1 with TRBJ1-1; 9 nucleotides match TRBD1. Germline lookup yields CDR1 SGHRS and CDR2 YFSETQ. CDR3 length: 15 amino acids. V was pared by 3 bases and J by 1 base, with 4 bases of the junction left unmatched. CDR3 sequence: CASSWGGQGNTEAFF. CDR3 sequence (DNA): TGCGCCAGCAGCTGGGGGGGACAGGGGAACACTGAAGCTTTCTTT.

The chain links TRBV5-1 to TRBJ1-2, with D possibly TRBD1 on 5 matching bases. The germline V gene has CDR1 SGHRS and CDR2 YFSETQ. The CDR3 loop spans 15 amino acids. Deletions cut 1 base from V and 4 bases from J, with 14 bases between. The CDR3 reads CASSLRDGEGYGYTF. The CDR3 DNA reads as TGCGCCAGCAGCTTGCGGGACGGGGAGGGCTATGGCTACACCTTC.

The chain joins TRBV13 to TRBJ1-5; D gene ambiguous. The CDR3 length is 13 residues. The germline V gene encodes CDR1 PRHDT and CDR2 FYEKMQ (reference sequence). Deletions cut 2 bases from V and 4 bases from J, with 6 bases between. This CDR3 reads CASSLNRNQPQHF. In DNA form, the CDR3 reads TGTGCCAGCAGCTTAAATCGGAATCAGCCCCAGCATTTT.

The chain joins TRBV6-4 to TRBJ2-2, with 12 bases lining up with TRBD2. Germline assignment: CDR1 MRHNA and CDR2 SNTAGT. The CDR3 totals 16 residues. The ends lost 3 bases at V and 4 bases at J; junction bases unmatched: 3. The DNA for the CDR3 is TGTGCCAGCAGTGAAACTAGCGGGGGGTCCACCGGGGAGCTGTTTTTT. This sequence encodes CASSETSGGSTGELFF.

This clone was recorded once. An end of the junction differs from the germline gene, which may be a read error. The chain employs TRBV7-9 and TRBJ1-1; D may be TRBD1 (5 bases). The germline CDR1 and CDR2 sequences are SEHNR and FQNEAQ (reference sequence). The CDR3 has 17 residues. In DNA, the CDR3 is TGTTCCAGCAGCTTAGTCGTACAGGAACCTCTGAACACTGAAGCTTTCTTT. Translated: CSSSLVVQEPLNTEAFF.

The chain employs TRBV19 and TRBJ1-2; 8 positions agree with TRBD1. The germline gives CDR1 LNHDA, CDR2 SQIVND (reference sequence). Trimming cost V 4 bases and J 5 bases; bases outside gene matches: 6. This CDR3 region has 14 residues. The DNA for the CDR3 is TGTGCCAGTAGTAGCGGACAGGGAAAATATGGCTACACCTTC. It codes for CASSSGQGKYGYTF.

V and J are TRBV5-1 and TRBJ1-2, with D possibly TRBD1 on 5 matching bases. The germline gives CDR1 SGHRS, CDR2 YFSETQ. The germline V and J ends were trimmed by 2 bases and 6 bases, with 11 bases remaining between them. This CDR3 has 13 residues. The CDR3 loop reads CASSFGGDHGYTF. In DNA, the CDR3 is TGCGCCAGCAGCTTTGGAGGGGACCATGGCTACACCTTC.

The chain uses TRBV19 and TRBJ2-1; D not resolved. The V gene lost 5 bases and the J gene lost 0 bases, with 17 bases spanning the gap. The germline CDR1 and CDR2 sequences are LNHDA and SQIVND (reference sequence). The CDR3 is 17 amino acids. This CDR3 reads CASSPRYSAASYNEQFF. The CDR3 nucleotides are TGTGCCAGTAGTCCCCGTTATTCCGCGGCCTCCTACAATGAGCAGTTCTTC.

The rearrangement uses TRBV27 and TRBJ2-1; a weak D match, TRBD2 (5 bases). The CDR3 runs to 17 residues. Germline V CDR1 and CDR2: MNHEY, SMNVEV (reference sequence). Trimming shortened V by 4 bases and J by 5 bases, and 21 bases separated the two germline ends. The CDR3 DNA is TGTGCCAGCAGTTCGCCCCTGGGAGCGCCGTTAAACAATGAGCAGTTCTTC. As protein: CASSSPLGAPLNNEQFF.

The rearrangement joins TRBV4-1 to TRBJ2-3; 9 bases are shared with TRBD1. The CDR3 contains 16 residues. Germline-derived CDR1 and CDR2 are MGHRA and YSYEKL. V dropped 6 bases and J dropped 2; count of bases not matched to a gene: 9. The CDR3 region is CASSFGQGPSTDTQYF. Written as DNA, the CDR3 is TGCGCCAGCAGTTTCGGACAGGGGCCTTCCACAGATACGCAGTATTTT.

J is TRBJ2-7 and V is TRBV7-9; possible D gene TRBD2, 7 bases. Germline V gives CDR1 SEHNR, CDR2 FQNEAQ (reference sequence). The V gene lost 1 base and the J gene lost 6 bases, with 16 bases spanning the gap. The length of the CDR3 is 15 residues. The DNA of the CDR3 is TGTGCCAGCAGCTTAGGGGGCGGGGGCGAGGGCGAGCAGTACTTC. This codes for CASSLGGGGEGEQYF. Variable domain in full (rest from reference TRBV7-9 and TRBJ2-7): DTGVSQNPRHKITKRGQNVTFRCDPISEHNRLYWYRQTLGQGPEFLTYFQNEAQLEKSRLLSDRFSAERPKGSFSTLEIQRTEQGDSAMYLCASSLGGGGEGEQYFGPGTRLTVT.

This chain joins TRBV19 and TRBJ2-1; the D is unclear. Germline V gene data show CDR1 as LNHDA and CDR2 as SQIVND (reference sequence). CDR3 length: 14 residues. V was trimmed by 5 bases and J by 0 bases, leaving 8 bases between them. The CDR3 region has the DNA TGTGCCAGTAGTCGGTCGAGCTCCTACAATGAGCAGTTCTTC. Translating gives CASSRSSSYNEQFF.

This chain uses TRBV6-5 with TRBJ1-2; 9 bases line up with TRBD1. The germline CDR1 and CDR2 sequences are MNHEY and SVGAGI. Trimming at V came to 0 bases and at J to 6 bases, leaving 5 bases not matched to a gene. The CDR3 extends over 15 amino acids. The CDR3, as DNA: TGTGCCAGCAGTTACTCGAGTACAGGGGGCAATGGCTACACCTTC. Translated: CASSYSSTGGNGYTF.